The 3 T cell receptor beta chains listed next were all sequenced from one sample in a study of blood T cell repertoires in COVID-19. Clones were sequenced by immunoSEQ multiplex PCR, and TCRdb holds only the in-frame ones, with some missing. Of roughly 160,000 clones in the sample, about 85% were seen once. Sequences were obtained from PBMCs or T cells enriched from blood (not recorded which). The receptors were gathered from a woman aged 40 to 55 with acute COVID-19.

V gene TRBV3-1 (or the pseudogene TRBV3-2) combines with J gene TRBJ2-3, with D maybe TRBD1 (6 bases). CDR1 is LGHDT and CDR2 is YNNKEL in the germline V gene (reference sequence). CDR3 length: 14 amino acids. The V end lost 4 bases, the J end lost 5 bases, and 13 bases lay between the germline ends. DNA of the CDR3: TGTGCCAGCAGCCGCGACATCAGGGGAGATACGCAGTATTTT. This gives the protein CASSRDIRGDTQYF.

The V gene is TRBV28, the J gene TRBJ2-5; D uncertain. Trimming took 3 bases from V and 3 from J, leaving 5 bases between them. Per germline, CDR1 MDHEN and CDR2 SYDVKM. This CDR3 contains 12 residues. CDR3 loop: CASSFSKETQYF. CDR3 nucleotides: TGTGCCAGCAGTTTTTCCAAAGAGACCCAGTACTTC.

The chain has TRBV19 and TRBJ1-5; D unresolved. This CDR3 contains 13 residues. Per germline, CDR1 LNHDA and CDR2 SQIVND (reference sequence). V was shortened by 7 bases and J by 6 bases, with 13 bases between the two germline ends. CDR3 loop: CASNPRRGQPQHF. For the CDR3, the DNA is TGTGCCAGTAACCCACGAAGAGGTCAGCCCCAGCATTTT.